The T cell receptor (beta chain) under discussion was sequenced for a study of T cells after somatic rescue of genetic block. This CDR3 contains 12 residues. V was shortened by 5 bases and J by 8 bases, with 12 bases between the two germline ends. Per the germline V gene, CDR1 is ENHRY and CDR2 is SYGVKD. Clones were read by immunoSEQ multiplex PCR, and TCRdb kept only the in-frame ones, dropping some. The top ten clones hold about 1.5% of a sample with 110,000 or so clones, just over 90% of them seen once. The chain combines TRBV10-3 with TRBJ1-2; TRBD1 might be the D (6 bases). The sequenced sample was peripheral blood mononuclear cells (PBMCs). This sequence was found in a woman between 18 and 29 years old. This CDR3 reads CAISQSGEGYTF. The CDR3 DNA reads as TGTGCCATCAGTCAATCAGGGGAAGGCTACACCTTC.